Listed here are 9 T cell receptor beta chains from one sample, sequenced in a study of cytomegalovirus exposure and HLA in healthy donors (dated by TCRdb to between 2016 and 2019). The library was generated by the immunoSEQ multiplex PCR assay. For the multiplex PCR, a mixture combining 60 forward primers for TCR Vbeta segments and 13 reverse primers for TCR Jbeta segments was used. TCRdb mirrors the immuneACCESS table, restricted to in-frame sequences. Some clones are absent from its copies; in checked studies, under half trace to an unresolved V gene, and the reason for the others is unknown. For this sample the table gives 130,000 to 150,000 clones, of which roughly a tenth were detected only once. Jointly, the top ten make up 1.5% to 2% of the sample. Material: PBMCs. Receptor source: a male donor in good health and CMV-seronegative.

The chain uses TRBV19 and TRBJ1-5; TRBD1 aligns across 9 bases. The junction had 8 bases not matched to a gene; V was cut back by 5 bases and J by 9 bases. The germline CDR1 and CDR2 sequences are LNHDA and SQIVND (reference sequence). The CDR3 spans 14 residues. The CDR3 here is CASSVGTGPTPQHF. In nucleotides, the CDR3 is TGTGCCAGTAGTGTCGGGACAGGGCCAACGCCCCAGCATTTT.

With regard to this clone: The identical CDR3 is also encoded by other nucleotide sequences in the sample. V is TRBV6-5 and J is TRBJ2-7, with 12 bases that match TRBD1. Trimming cost V 5 bases and J 7 bases; bases outside gene matches: 6. CDR3 length: 14 amino acids. CDR1 MNHEY and CDR2 SVGAGI come from the germline V gene. The CDR3 protein is CASSRGQGAREQYF. The DNA for the CDR3 is TGTGCCAGCAGTCGGGGACAGGGGGCGCGGGAGCAGTACTTC.

This clone appeared a few times. In nucleotides, the CDR3 is TGTGCCAGCAGCTTAACGGACAGGGTTTGGGAGACCCAGTACTTC. Translating it yields CASSLTDRVWETQYF. V and J are TRBV7-2 and TRBJ2-5, with TRBD1 identical over 8 bases. J gave up 5 bases and V 2 bases, and 7 bases lay outside the gene matches. CDR3 length: 15 amino acids. CDR1 and CDR2 from the germline V gene are SGHTA and FQGNSA. Supplemented by reference TRBV7-2 and TRBJ2-5, the full variable domain reads GAGVSQSPSNKVTEKGKDVELRCDPISGHTALYWYRQSLGQGLEFLIYFQGNSAPDKSGLPSDRFSAERTGGSVSTLTIQRTQQEDSAVYLCASSLTDRVWETQYFGPGTRLLVL.

This clone has just a few counts. The V call is TRBV27, the J call TRBJ1-1; no firm D call. CDR3 length: 16 residues. The germline V and J ends were trimmed by 0 bases and 2 bases, with 13 bases remaining between them. Germline CDR1 is MNHEY and CDR2 is SMNVEV (reference sequence). The CDR3 DNA follows: TGTGCCAGCAGTTTATCATCGCGGGCGGCTAACACTGAAGCTTTCTTT. It yields the protein CASSLSSRAANTEAFF.

The chain links TRBV4-3 to TRBJ1-2; the D gene is possibly TRBD1 (5 bases). Germline CDR1 and CDR2: LGHNA and YSLEER. The V end was cut by 0 bases, the J end by 1 base, with 9 bases between. The CDR3 loop spans 15 amino acids. Here the CDR3 reads CASSQDRGLNYGYTF. The DNA for the CDR3 is TGCGCCAGCAGCCAAGACCGGGGACTTAACTATGGCTACACCTTC.

This clone has only a few counts. The chain couples TRBV10-3 to TRBJ1-3; D is unresolved. The V gene lost 4 bases and the J gene lost 0 bases, with 10 bases spanning the gap. Germline CDR1 is ENHRY and CDR2 is SYGVKD. The CDR3 length is 15 residues. The CDR3 loop reads CAISVAGSSGNTIYF. CDR3 in DNA: TGTGCCATCAGTGTAGCGGGGTCCTCTGGAAACACCATATATTTT.

The chain employs TRBV5-6 and TRBJ1-1, with D perhaps matching TRBD1 (5 bases). The V end was cut by 0 bases, the J end by 1 base, with 10 bases between. This CDR3 has 15 residues. CDR1 and CDR2 (germline): SGHDT, YYEEEE. CDR3 residues: CASSLEEGPNTEAFF. CDR3 sequence (DNA): TGTGCCAGCAGCTTGGAGGAGGGACCGAACACTGAAGCTTTCTTT.

The chain has TRBV28 and TRBJ2-5; 11 positions match TRBD1. The ends lost 8 bases at V and 0 bases at J; junction bases unmatched: 5. CDR3 size: 15 residues. Germline V gene lookup returns CDR1 MDHEN and CDR2 SYDVKM. The CDR3, as DNA: TGTGCCAGCGGAGGGACAGGGGGATACCAAGAGACCCAGTACTTC. Translating it yields CASGGTGGYQETQYF.

This clone was detected a few times. V is TRBV7-9 and J is TRBJ2-5; the D gene is possibly TRBD2 (6 bases). V was clipped by 5 bases and J by 5 bases, with 15 bases between them. The CDR3 totals 14 residues. Germline CDR1 reads SEHNR; CDR2 reads FQNEAQ (reference sequence). The DNA for the CDR3 is TGTGCCAGCAGCCGGTTCGAGCGGGCGGAGACCCAGTACTTC. This encodes CASSRFERAETQYF.